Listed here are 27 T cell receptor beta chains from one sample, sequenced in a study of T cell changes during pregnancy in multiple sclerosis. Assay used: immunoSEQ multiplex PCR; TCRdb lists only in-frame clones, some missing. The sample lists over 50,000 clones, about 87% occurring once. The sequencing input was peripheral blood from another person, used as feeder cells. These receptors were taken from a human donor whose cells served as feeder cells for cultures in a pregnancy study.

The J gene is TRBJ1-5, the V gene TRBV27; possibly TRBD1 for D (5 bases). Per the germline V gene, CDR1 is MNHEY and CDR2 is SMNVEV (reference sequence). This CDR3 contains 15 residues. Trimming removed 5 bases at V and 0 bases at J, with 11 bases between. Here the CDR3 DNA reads TGTGCCAGCAGTCTGGGACCGAGTAGCAATCAGCCCCAGCATTTT. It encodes CASSLGPSSNQPQHF.

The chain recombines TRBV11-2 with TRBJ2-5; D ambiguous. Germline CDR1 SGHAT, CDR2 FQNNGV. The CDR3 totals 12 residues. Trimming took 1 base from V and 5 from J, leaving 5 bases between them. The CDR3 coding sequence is TGTGCCAGCAGCTTAGCGGGCGAGACCCAGTACTTC. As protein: CASSLAGETQYF.

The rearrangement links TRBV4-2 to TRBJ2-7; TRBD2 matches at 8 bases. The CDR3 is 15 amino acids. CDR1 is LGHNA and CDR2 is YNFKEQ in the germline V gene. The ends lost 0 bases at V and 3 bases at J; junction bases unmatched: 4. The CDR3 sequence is CASSQDWGTSYEQYF. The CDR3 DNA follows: TGTGCCAGCAGCCAAGATTGGGGGACTAGCTACGAGCAGTACTTC.

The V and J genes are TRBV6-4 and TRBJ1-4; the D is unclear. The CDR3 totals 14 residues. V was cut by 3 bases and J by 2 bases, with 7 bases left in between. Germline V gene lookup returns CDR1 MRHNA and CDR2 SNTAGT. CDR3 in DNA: TGTGCCAGCAGTGAAGGTTCTACTAATGAAAAACTGTTTTTT. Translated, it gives CASSEGSTNEKLFF.

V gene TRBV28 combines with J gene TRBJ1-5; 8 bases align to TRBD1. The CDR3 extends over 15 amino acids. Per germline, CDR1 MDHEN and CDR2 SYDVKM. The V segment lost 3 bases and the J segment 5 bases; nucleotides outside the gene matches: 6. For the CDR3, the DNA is TGTGCCAGCAGTTTGACAGGGGTCGGGGATCAGCCCCAGCATTTT. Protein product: CASSLTGVGDQPQHF.

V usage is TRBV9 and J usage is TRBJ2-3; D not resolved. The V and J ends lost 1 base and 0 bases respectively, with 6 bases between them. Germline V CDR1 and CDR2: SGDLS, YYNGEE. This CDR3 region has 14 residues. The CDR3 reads CASSVFGSTDTQYF. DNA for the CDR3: TGTGCCAGCAGCGTATTTGGGAGCACAGATACGCAGTATTTT.

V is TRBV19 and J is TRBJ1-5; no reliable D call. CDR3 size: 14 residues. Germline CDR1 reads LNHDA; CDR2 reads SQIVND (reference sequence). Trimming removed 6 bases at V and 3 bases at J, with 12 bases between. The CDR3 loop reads CASRVGSYNQPQHF. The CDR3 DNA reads TGTGCCAGTAGAGTAGGTTCATACAATCAGCCCCAGCATTTT.

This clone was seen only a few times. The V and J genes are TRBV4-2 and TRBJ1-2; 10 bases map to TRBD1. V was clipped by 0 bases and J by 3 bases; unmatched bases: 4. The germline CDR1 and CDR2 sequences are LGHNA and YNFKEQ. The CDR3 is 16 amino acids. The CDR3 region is CASSQEDRGRYYGYTF. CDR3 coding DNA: TGTGCCAGCAGCCAAGAAGACAGGGGGCGATACTATGGCTACACCTTC.

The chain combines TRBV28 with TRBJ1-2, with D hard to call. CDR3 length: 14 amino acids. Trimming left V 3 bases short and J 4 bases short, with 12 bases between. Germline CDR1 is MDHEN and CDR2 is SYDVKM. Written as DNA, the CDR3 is TGTGCCAGCAGTTTTACGATCCGATTCTATGGCTACACCTTC. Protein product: CASSFTIRFYGYTF.

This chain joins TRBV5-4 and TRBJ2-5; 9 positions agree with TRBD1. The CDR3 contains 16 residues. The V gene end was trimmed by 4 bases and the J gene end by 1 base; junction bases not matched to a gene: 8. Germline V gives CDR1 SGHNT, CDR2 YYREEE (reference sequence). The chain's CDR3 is CASSKGQGEGQETQYF. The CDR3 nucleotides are TGTGCCAGCAGCAAGGGACAGGGAGAGGGCCAAGAGACCCAGTACTTC.

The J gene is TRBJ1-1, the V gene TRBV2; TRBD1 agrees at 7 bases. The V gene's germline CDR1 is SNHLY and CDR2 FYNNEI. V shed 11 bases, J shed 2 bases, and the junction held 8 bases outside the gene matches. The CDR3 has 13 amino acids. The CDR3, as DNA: TGTGCCTCACACCGGGACAGAAACACTGAAGCTTTCTTT. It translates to CASHRDRNTEAFF.

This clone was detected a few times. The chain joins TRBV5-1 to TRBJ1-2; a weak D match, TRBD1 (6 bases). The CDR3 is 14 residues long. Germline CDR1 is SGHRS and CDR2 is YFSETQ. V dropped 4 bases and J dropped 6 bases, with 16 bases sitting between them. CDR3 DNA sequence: TGCGCCAGCAGCATATACTCACAGGGTGATGGCTACACCTTC. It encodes CASSIYSQGDGYTF.

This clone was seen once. The CDR3 DNA sequence: TGTGCCAGCTCACCGTTGACAGGGTTGGAAAAACTGTTTTTT. This codes for CASSPLTGLEKLFF. This rearrangement joins TRBV18 to TRBJ1-4; TRBD1 aligns across 7 bases. The J segment lost 8 bases and the V segment lost 3 bases, leaving 6 bases of the junction unmatched. This CDR3 has 14 residues. CDR1 and CDR2 from the germline V gene are KGHSH and LQKENI.

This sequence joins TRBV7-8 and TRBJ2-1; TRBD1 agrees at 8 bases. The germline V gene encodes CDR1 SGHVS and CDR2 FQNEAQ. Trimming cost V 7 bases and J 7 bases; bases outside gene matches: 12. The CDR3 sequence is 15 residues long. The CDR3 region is CASTRGPREYNEQFF. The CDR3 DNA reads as TGTGCCAGCACCAGGGGGCCACGAGAGTATAATGAGCAGTTCTTC.

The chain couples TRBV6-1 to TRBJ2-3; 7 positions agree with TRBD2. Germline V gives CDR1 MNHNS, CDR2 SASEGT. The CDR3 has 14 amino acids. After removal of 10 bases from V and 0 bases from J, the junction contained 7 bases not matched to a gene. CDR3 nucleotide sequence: TGTGCCATTCCAGCGGGAACTAGCACAGATACGCAGTATTTT. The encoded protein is CAIPAGTSTDTQYF.

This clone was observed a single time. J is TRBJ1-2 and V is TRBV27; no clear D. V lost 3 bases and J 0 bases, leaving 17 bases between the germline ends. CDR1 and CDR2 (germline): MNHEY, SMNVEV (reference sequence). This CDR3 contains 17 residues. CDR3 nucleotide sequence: TGTGCCAGCAGTTTCCGCTCTGCTGGGTTAGCTAACTATGGCTACACCTTC. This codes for CASSFRSAGLANYGYTF.

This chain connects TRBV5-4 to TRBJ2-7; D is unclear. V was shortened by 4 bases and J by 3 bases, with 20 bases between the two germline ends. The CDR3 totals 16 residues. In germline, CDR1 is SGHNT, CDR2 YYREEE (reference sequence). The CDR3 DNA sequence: TGTGCCAGCAGCCCCCTTGGAGCTAGTCTCGGCTACGAGCAGTACTTC. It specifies CASSPLGASLGYEQYF.

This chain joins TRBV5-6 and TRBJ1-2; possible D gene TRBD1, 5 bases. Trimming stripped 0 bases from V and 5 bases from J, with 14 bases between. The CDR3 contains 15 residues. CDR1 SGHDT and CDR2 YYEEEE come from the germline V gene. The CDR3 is CASSLAGREEYGYTF. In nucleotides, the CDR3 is TGTGCCAGCAGCTTGGCCGGCAGGGAGGAGTATGGCTACACCTTC.

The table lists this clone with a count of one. The CDR3 loop reads CASSQTTGGSNGYTF. The DNA of the CDR3 is TGTGCCAGCAGCCAAACTACAGGGGGCTCAAATGGCTACACCTTC. V gene TRBV14 combines with J gene TRBJ1-2; 9 nucleotides match TRBD1. Germline CDR1 reads SGHDN; CDR2 reads FVKESK. The CDR3 loop spans 15 amino acids. The V gene end was trimmed by 2 bases and the J gene end by 6 bases; junction bases not matched to a gene: 7.

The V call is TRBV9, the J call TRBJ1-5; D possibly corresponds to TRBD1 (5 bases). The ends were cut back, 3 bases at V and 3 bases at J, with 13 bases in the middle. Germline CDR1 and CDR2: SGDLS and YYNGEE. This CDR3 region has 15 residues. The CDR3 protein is CASSAQGMHNQPQHF. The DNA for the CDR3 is TGTGCCAGCAGCGCCCAGGGAATGCACAATCAGCCCCAGCATTTT.

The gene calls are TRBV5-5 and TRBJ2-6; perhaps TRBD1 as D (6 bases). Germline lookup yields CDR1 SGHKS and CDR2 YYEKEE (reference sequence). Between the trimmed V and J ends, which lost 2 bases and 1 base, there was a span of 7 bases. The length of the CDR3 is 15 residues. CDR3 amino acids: CASSLGQSGANVLTF. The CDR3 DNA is TGTGCCAGCAGCTTAGGACAGTCTGGGGCCAACGTCCTGACTTTC.

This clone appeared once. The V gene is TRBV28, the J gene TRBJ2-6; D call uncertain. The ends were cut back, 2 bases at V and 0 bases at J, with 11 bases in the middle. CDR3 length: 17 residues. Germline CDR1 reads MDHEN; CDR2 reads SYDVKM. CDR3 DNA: TGTGCCAGCAGTTTAATCGGGTCTGGCTCTGGGGCCAACGTCCTGACTTTC. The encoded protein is CASSLIGSGSGANVLTF. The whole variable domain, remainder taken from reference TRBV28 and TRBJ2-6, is DVKVTQSSRYLVKRTGEKVFLECVQDMDHENMFWYRQDPGLGLRLIYFSYDVKMKEKGDIPEGYSVSREKKERFSLILESASTNQTSMYLCASSLIGSGSGANVLTFGAGSRLTVL.

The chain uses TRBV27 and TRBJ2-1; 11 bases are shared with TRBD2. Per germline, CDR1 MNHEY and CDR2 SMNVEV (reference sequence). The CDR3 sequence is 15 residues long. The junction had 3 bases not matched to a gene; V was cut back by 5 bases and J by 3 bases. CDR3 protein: CASSPGTSGYNEQFF. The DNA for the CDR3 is TGTGCCAGCAGTCCAGGGACTAGCGGCTACAATGAGCAGTTCTTC.

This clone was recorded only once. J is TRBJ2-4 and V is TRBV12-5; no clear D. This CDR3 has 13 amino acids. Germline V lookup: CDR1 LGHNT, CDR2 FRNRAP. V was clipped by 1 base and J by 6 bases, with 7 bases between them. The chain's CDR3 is CASGLEPGNIQYF. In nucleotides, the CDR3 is TGTGCTAGTGGTTTGGAACCCGGAAACATTCAGTACTTC.

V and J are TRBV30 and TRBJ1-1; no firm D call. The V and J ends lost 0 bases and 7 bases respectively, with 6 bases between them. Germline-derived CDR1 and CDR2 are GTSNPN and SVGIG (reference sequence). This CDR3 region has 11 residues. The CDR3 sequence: CAWSVQFEAFF. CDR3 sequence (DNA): TGTGCCTGGAGTGTACAGTTTGAAGCTTTCTTT.

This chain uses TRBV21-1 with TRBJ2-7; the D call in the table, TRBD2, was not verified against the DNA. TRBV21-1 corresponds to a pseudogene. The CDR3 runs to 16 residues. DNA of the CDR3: TGTGCCAGCAGCAAAGGGGGCGGGAGGGCCCTTTACGAGCAGTACTTC. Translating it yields CASSKGGGRALYEQYF.

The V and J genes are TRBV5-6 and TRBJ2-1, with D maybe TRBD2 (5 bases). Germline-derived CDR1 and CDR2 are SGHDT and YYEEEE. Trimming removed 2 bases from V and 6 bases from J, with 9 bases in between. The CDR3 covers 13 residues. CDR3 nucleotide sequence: TGTGCCAGCAGCTTTGGGCGGGTCAATGAGCAGTTCTTC. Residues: CASSFGRVNEQFF.